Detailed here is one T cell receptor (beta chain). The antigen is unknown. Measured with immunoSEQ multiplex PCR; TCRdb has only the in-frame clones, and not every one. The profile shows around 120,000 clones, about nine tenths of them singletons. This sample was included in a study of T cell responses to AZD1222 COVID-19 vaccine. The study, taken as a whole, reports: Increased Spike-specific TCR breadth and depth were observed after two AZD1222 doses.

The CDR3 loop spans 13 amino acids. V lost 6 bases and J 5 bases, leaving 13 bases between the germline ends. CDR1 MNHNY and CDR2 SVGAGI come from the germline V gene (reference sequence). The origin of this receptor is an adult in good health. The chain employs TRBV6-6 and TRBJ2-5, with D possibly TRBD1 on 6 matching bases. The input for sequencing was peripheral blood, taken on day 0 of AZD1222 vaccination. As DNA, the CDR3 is TGTGCCAGCAGGGTTCACAGGGATGAGACCCAGTACTTC. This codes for CASRVHRDETQYF.